This T cell receptor beta chain was found in a study of response to subunit inactivated influenza vaccine. Study conclusions and caveats: There was a suggestion from the authors that each seasonal influenza vaccination recruits few new T cells.

TCRdb redid the calling of the RT-PCR reads with MiXCR, one entry per CDR3 protein. The data contain around 650,000 distinct CDR3 sequences, 15% to 17% of them singletons. J was trimmed by 3 bases and V by 6 bases; bases with no gene match: 10. CDR1 MNHNS and CDR2 SASEGT come from the germline V gene. The CDR3 has 17 amino acids. With respect to this clonotype: Its target is unknown.

The sample was PBMCs from blood, taken 11 to 12 days after vaccination. The receptor was isolated from a man aged 45-65 years who received an inactivated influenza vaccine. The chain employs TRBV6-1 and TRBJ2-7, with 14 nucleotides matching TRBD2. The CDR3 is CASRGLAGVSPFYEQYF. For the CDR3, the DNA is TGTGCCAGCAGGGGACTAGCGGGAGTCTCTCCTTTCTACGAGCAGTACTTC.